This T cell receptor (beta chain) was recovered during a study of shared clonotypes between healthy human individuals. Only in-frame clones appear in the TCRdb table, and some are missing; sequencing was by immunoSEQ multiplex PCR. The repertoire consists of some 2 million clones, with 90% to 95% occurring once and the leading ten covering more than 0.1%. Sequenced sample: naive CD4+ T cells sorted from blood. Indicated subset: CD45RA+ positively selected. The source of this sequence is a man younger than 35 in good health.

CDR3 sequence: CASSLKDRDASPLHF. CDR3 bases: TGTGCCAGCAGCTTAAAGGACCGGGACGCTTCACCCCTCCACTTT. The rearrangement links TRBV11-2 to TRBJ1-6, with D tentatively TRBD1 (5 bases). V gave up 2 bases and J gave up 9 bases, with 14 bases separating them. The CDR3 extends over 15 amino acids. The germline gives CDR1 SGHAT, CDR2 FQNNGV.